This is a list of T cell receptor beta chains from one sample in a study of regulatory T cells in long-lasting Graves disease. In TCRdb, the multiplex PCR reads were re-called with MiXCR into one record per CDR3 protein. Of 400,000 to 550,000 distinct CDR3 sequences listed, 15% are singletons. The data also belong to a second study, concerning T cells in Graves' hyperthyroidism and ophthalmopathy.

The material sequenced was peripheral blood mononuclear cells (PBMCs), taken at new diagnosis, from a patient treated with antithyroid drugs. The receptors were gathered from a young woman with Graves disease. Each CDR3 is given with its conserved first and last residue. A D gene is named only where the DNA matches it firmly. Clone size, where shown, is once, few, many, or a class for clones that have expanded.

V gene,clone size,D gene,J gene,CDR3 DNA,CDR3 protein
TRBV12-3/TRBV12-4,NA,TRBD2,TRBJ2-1,TGTGCCAGCAGCTTACTAGCGGGTGGTACGGATGAGCAGTTCTTC,CASSLLAGGTDEQFF
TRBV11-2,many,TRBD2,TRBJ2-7,TGTGCCAGCAGCTCGAGGCTAGCGGGAGGCTACGAGCAGTACTTC,CASSSRLAGGYEQYF
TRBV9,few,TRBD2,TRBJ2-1,TGTGCCAGCAGCGTTGGACTAGCGGGAGATGAGCAGTTCTTC,CASSVGLAGDEQFF
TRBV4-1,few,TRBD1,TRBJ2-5,TGCGCCAGCAGCCAGGCGGGGAGGACAGGGGGCGGCGAGACCCAGTACTTC,CASSQAGRTGGGETQYF
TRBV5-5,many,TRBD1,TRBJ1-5,TGTGCCAGCAGCTTAGGACAGGTCAATCAGCCCCAGCATTTT,CASSLGQVNQPQHF
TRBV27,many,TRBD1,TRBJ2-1,TGTGCCAGCAGTTTATCCGGGACAGGGGTTGAGCAGTTCTTC,CASSLSGTGVEQFF
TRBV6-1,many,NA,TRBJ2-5,TGTGCCAGCACCCCCCGCGAGGGATATGAGACCCAGTACTTC,CASTPREGYETQYF
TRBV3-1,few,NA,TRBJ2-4,TGTGCCAGCAGCCAAGTGCGACTTCTTAGGGCCAAAAACATTCAGTACTTC,CASSQVRLLRAKNIQYF
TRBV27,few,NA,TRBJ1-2,TGTGCCAGCAGTTTAGACGGCGTGTCAGGCTATGGCTACACCTTC,CASSLDGVSGYGYTF
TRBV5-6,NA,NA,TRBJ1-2,TGTGCCAGCAGCCTCCAAAGTCAAGGCTACACCTTC,CASSLQSQGYTF
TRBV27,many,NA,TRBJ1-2,TGTGCCAGCAGTTTATCGCAAGGATGGCATGGCTACACCTTC,CASSLSQGWHGYTF
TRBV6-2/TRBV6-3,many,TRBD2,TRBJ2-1,TGTGCCAGCAGTTACATGGCTAGCGGGAGAGTTGGGGACAATGAGCAGTTCTTC,CASSYMASGRVGDNEQFF
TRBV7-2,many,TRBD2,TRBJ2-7,TGTGCCAGCAGCTCTACGGATAGCGGGATCAGATCCTACGAGCAGTACTTC,CASSSTDSGIRSYEQYF
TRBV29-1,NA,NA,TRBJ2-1,TGCAGCGTTGGTTCCGCGGGGTATGGGCAGTTCTTC,CSVGSAGYGQFF
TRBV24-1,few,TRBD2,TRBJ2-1,TGTGCCACGGGAGCGGGAGGGGGGGACAATGAGCAGTTCTTC,CATGAGGGDNEQFF
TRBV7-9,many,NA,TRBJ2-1,TGTGCCAGCAGCTTAGATATTCCTCCCCGGGGGAATGAGCAGTTCTTC,CASSLDIPPRGNEQFF
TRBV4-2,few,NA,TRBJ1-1,TGTGCCAGCAGCCAACAAGGCCCATCAGGGGTCTCTGAAGCTTTCTTT,CASSQQGPSGVSEAFF
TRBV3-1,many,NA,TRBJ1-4,TGTGCCAGCATAGGACCCCCGGGGTCTAATGAAAAACTGTTTTTT,CASIGPPGSNEKLFF
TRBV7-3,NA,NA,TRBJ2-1,TGTGCCAGCAGCGGGGGAATTAATGGGTGGGGCAATGAGCAGTTCTTC,CASSGGINGWGNEQFF
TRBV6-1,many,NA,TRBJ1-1,TGTGCCAGCAGTGAAGAGGACCTCCAAGCTTTCTTT,CASSEEDLQAFF
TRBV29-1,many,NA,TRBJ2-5,TGCAGCGCCCGAAGGGGTCAGGGGCAAGAGACCCAGTACTTC,CSARRGQGQETQYF
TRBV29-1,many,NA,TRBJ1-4,TGCAGCGTCGTACAGGGAGGTGGCGAAAAACTGTTTTTT,CSVVQGGGEKLFF
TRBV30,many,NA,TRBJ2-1,TGTGCCTGTCCCGGGAGAGGTCGGAATGAGCAGTTCTTC,CACPGRGRNEQFF
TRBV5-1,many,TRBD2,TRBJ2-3,TGCGCCAGCAGCTTAGGGAGGACTAGCGGGAACACAGATACGCAGTATTTT,CASSLGRTSGNTDTQYF
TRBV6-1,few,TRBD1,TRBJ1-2,TGTGCCAGCAACAGGGGGATGTGGGGCTACACCTTC,CASNRGMWGYTF
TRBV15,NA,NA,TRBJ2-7,TGTGCCACCAGCAGGTCGACCCACGAGCAGTACTTC,CATSRSTHEQYF
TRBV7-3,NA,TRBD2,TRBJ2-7,TGTGCCAGCAGCTTACGTGGCGGTAGCGGGAGTATTAGAAACGAGCAGTACTTC,CASSLRGGSGSIRNEQYF
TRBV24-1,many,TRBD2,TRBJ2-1,TGTGCCCGCCCCGGGACTAGGAAGGGAAATGAGCAGTTCTTC,CARPGTRKGNEQFF